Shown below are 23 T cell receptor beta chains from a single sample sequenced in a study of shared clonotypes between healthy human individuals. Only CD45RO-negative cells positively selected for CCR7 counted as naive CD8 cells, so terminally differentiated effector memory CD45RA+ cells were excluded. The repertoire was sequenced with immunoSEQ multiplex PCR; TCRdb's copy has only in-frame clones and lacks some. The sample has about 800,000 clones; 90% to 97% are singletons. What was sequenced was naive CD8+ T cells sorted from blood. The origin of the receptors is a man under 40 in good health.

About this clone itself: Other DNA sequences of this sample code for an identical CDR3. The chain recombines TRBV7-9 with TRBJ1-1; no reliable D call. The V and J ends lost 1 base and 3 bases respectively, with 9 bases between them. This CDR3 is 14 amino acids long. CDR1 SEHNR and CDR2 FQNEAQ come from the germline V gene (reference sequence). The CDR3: CASSLGLGDTEAFF. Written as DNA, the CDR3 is TGTGCCAGCAGCTTAGGCCTTGGGGACACTGAAGCTTTCTTT.

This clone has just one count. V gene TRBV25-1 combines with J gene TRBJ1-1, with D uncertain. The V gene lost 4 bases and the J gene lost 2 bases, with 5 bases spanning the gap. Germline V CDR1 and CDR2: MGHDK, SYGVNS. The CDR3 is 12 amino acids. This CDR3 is CASSVGNTEAFF. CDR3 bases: TGTGCCAGCAGTGTCGGAAACACTGAAGCTTTCTTT.

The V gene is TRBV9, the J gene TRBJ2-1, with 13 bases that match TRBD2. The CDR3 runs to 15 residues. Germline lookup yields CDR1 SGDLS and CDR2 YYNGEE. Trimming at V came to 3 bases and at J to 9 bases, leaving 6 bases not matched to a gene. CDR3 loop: CASSATSGRVVEQFF. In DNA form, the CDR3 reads TGTGCCAGCAGCGCCACTAGCGGGAGGGTCGTTGAGCAGTTCTTC.

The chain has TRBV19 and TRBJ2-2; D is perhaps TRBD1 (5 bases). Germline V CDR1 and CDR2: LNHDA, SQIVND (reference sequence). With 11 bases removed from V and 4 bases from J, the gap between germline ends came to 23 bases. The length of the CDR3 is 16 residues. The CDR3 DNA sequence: TGTGCCCCACATGTTGTTAAGGGGTATTGCACCGGGGAGCTGTTTTTT. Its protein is CAPHVVKGYCTGELFF.

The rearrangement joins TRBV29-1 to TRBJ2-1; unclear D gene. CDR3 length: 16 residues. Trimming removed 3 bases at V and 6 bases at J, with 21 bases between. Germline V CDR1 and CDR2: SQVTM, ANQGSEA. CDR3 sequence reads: CSVDLPFSIWPNEQFF. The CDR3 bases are TGCAGCGTTGACCTCCCTTTTAGCATTTGGCCCAATGAGCAGTTCTTC.

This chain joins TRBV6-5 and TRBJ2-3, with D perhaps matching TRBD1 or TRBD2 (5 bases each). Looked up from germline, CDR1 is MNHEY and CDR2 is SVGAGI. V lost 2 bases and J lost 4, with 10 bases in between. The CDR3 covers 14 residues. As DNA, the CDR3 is TGTGCCAGCAGTTACGGGACCAATTCAGATACGCAGTATTTT. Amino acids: CASSYGTNSDTQYF.

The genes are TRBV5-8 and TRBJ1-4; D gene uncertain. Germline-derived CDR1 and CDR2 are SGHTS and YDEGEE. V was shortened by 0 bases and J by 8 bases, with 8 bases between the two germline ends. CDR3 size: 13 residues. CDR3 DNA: TGTGCCAGCAGCTTGGTCGTTTGGGAAAAACTGTTTTTT. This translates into CASSLVVWEKLFF.

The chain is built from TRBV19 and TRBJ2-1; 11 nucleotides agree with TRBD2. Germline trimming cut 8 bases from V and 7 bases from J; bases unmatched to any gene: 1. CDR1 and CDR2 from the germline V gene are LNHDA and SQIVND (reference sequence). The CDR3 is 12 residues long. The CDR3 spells CASGTSGNEQFF. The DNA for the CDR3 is TGTGCCAGTGGGACTAGCGGTAATGAGCAGTTCTTC.

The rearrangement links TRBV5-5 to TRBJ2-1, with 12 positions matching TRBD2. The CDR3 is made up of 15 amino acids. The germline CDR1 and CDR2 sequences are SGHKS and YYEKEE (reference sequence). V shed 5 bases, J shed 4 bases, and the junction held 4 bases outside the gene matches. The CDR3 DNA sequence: TGTGCCAGCAGTCTAGCGGGAGGGTATTACAATGAGCAGTTCTTC. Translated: CASSLAGGYYNEQFF. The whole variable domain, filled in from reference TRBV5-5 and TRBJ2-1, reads DAGVTQSPTHLIKTRGQQVTLRCSPISGHKSVSWYQQVLGQGPQFIFQYYEKEERGRGNFPDRFSARQFPNYSSELNVNALLLGDSALYLCASSLAGGYYNEQFFGPGTRLTVL.

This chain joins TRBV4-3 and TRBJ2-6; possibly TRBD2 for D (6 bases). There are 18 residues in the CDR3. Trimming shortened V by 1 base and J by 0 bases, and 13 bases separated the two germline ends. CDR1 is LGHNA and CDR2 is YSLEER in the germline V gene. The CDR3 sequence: CASSQAAGWTSGANVLTF. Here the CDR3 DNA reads TGCGCCAGCAGCCAAGCTGCGGGATGGACCTCTGGGGCCAACGTCCTGACTTTC.

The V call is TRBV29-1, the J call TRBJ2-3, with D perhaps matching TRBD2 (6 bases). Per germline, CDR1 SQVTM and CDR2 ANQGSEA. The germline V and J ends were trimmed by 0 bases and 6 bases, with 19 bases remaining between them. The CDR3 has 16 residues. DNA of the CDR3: TGCAGCGTTGAAGATTGGGGGGAGATTGCCCTGGATACGCAGTATTTT. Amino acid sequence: CSVEDWGEIALDTQYF.

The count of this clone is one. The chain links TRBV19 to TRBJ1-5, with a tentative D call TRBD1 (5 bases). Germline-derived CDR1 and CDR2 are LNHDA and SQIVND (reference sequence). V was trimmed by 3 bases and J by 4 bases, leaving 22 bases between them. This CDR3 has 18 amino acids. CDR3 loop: CASSMNTRGSGSNQPQHF. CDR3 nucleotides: TGTGCCAGTAGTATGAATACCCGGGGGTCGGGGTCAAATCAGCCCCAGCATTTT.

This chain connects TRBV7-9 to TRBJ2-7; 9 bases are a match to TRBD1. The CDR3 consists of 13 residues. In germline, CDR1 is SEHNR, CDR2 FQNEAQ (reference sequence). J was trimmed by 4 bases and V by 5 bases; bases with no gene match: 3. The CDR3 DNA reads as TGTGCCAGCAGCCCCGACAGGGGGTACGAGCAGTACTTC. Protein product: CASSPDRGYEQYF.

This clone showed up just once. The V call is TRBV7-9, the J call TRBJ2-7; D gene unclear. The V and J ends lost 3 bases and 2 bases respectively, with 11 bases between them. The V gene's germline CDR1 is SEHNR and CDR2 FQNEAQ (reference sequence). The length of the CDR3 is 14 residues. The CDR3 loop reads CASSFSSTAYEQYF. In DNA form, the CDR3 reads TGTGCCAGCAGCTTCTCTTCTACGGCCTACGAGCAGTACTTC.

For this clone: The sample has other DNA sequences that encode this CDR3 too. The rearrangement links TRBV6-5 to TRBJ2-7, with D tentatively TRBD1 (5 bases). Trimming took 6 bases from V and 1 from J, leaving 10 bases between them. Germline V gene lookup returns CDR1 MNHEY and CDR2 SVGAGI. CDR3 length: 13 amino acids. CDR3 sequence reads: CASSLTGSYEQYF. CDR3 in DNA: TGTGCCAGCAGCTTAACAGGATCCTACGAGCAGTACTTC.

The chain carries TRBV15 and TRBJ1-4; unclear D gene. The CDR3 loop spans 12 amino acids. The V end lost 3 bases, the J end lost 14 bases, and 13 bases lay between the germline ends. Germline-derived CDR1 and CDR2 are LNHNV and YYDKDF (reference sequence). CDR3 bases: TGTGCCACCAGCAGTGGAAACCTGGTCCTGTTTTTT. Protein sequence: CATSSGNLVLFF.

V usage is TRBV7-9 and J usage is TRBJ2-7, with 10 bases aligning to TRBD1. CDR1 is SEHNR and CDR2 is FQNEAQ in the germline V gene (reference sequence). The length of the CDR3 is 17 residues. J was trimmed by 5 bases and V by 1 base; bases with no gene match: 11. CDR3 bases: TGTGCCAGCAGCTTAGAGCGGGGCCGGGACAGGGGCCACGAGCAGTACTTC. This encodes CASSLERGRDRGHEQYF.

CDR3 loop: CATSRDWVGGYTF. CDR3 DNA: TGTGCCACCAGCAGAGATTGGGTGGGTGGCTACACCTTC. The genes are TRBV15 and TRBJ1-2; D not resolved. This CDR3 has 13 residues. Trimming removed 0 bases from V and 7 bases from J, with 9 bases in between. CDR1 is LNHNV and CDR2 is YYDKDF in the germline V gene (reference sequence).

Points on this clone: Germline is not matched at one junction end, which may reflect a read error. CDR3 loop: CASSFEPSHISF. The DNA of the CDR3 is TGTGCCAGCAGCTTCGAACCATCACACATCTCCTTC. The rearrangement uses TRBV13 and TRBJ2-7; D remains unclear. Germline V gene data show CDR1 as PRHDT and CDR2 as FYEKMQ (reference sequence). This CDR3 spans 12 amino acids. Full variable domain (rest looked up from reference TRBV13 and TRBJ2-7): AAGVIQSPRHLIKEKRETATLKCYPIPRHDTVYWYQQGPGQDPQFLISFYEKMQSDKGSIPDRFSAQQFSDYHSELNMSSLELGDSALYFCASSFEPSHISFGPGTRLTVT.

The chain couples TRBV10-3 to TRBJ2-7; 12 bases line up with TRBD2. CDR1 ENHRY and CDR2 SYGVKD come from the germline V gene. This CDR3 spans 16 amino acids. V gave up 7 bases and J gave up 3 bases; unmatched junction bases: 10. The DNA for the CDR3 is TGTGCCATCAACGAAGAACCTAGCGGGAGGGACTACGAGCAGTACTTC. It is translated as CAINEEPSGRDYEQYF.

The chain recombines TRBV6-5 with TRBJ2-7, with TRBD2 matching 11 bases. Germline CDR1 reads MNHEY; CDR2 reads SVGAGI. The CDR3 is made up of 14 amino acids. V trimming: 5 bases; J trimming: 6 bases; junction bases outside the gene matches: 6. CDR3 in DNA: TGTGCCAGCAGTCGTTCGACTAGCGGGATCGAGCAGTACTTC. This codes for CASSRSTSGIEQYF.

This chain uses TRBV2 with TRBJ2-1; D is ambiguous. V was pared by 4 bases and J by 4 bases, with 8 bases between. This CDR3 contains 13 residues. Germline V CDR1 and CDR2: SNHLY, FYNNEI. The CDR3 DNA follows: TGTGCCAGCAGTGGCAGAGGTTACAATGAGCAGTTCTTC. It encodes CASSGRGYNEQFF.

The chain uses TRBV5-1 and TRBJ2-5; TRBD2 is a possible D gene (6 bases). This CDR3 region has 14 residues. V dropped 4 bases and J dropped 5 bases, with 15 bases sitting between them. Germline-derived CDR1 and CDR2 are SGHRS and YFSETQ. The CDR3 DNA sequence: TGCGCCAGCAGCGGCGGGATCACTGGGGAGACCCAGTACTTC. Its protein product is CASSGGITGETQYF. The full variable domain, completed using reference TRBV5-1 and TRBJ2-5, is KAGVTQTPRYLIKTRGQQVTLSCSPISGHRSVSWYQQTPGQGLQFLFEYFSETQRNKGNFPGRFSGRQFSNSRSEMNVSTLELGDSALYLCASSGGITGETQYFGPGTRLLVL.